This TCR beta chain was profiled in a study of CD8 T cells in Susac syndrome. RNA was extracted with the RNeasy kit, and a quantity of roughly 0.5 to 1 ug was reverse transcribed using random hexamers. Amplification of the TCR beta CDR3 was carried out by immunoSEQ multiplex PCR, which spanned a total of 54 Vbeta and 13 Jbeta segments. TCRdb processed the immunoSEQ multiplex PCR reads anew with MiXCR; each CDR3 protein has one entry. The table shows about 120,000 distinct CDR3 sequences, with roughly 94% occurring only once. Under recently defined diagnostic criteria, the patients with Susac syndrome qualified as having definite or probable disease. V shed 4 bases and J 1 base; nucleotides not matched to a gene: 9. The CDR3 totals 16 residues. Germline CDR1 is SGDLS and CDR2 is YYNGEE.

The chain recombines TRBV9 with TRBJ2-3; 7 nucleotides agree with TRBD2. The receptor's source is a human donor with Susac syndrome. Material: CD8+ T cells from PBMCs. CDR3 coding DNA: TGTGCCAGCAGCCGATCCCTAGCGGACCGCACAGATACGCAGTATTTT. It translates to CASSRSLADRTDTQYF.